This TCR beta chain was sequenced during a study of beta chain features in type 1 diabetes listed by TCRdb under 2018. Regarding the complete study: Mean age, gender distribution, total cell number and subset yield were not different between patients and healthy donors. In the study, TCRB repertoires of sorted circulating CD4+ T cell subsets from recently diagnosed type 1 diabetes patients were compared with those of matched healthy donors. Regulatory and stem cell-like memory subsets were isolated from only 8 patients and roughly eight healthy donors, whereas naive and central memory subsets came from all 30 or so donors. A total of around 110,000,000 sorted cells were examined across all samples, and RNA yield correlated strongly with the number of cells per subset. Findings and caveats that apply to the study as a whole: In all four CD4+ subsets, TCRB CDR3 length was moderately but significantly shorter in type 1 diabetes patients. Because cDNA rather than genomic DNA was sequenced, highly expressing activated cells could have been over-represented, although no difference in activation and CD3 levels was found between groups. At VDJ recombination sites, type 1 diabetes patients had fewer insertions and more deleted nucleotides, which implies abnormalities in thymic rearrangement. Only small numbers of individuals were included in the HLA sub-analyses, which left unresolved whether HLA type had any influence on TCRB rearrangement. The naive, central memory and regulatory TCRB repertoires appeared to resemble one another more closely among patients than among healthy donors. Shorter templates might be favored by PCR, yet because patient and control samples were amplified and corrected together, any such skew would affect both groups equally.

Remarks on this clone: Its antigen remains undetermined. One base away there is no much larger clone; base qualities are not given.

The germline V gene encodes CDR1 MDHEN and CDR2 SYDVKM. Trimming removed 6 bases from V and 0 bases from J, leaving 9 bases between the germline ends. From cysteine to phenylalanine, the CDR3 is 15 amino acids long. Only the CDR3 part of the read is kept: 45 bases, read in frame from the first base. The entire amount of isolated RNA was reverse transcribed using the High Capacity cDNA Reverse Transcription Kit, so the sequenced TCRB transcripts were expressed ones. Deep immunoSEQ sequencing was performed on naive, central memory and regulatory T cell samples, with an average of around 3.4 million total reads per sample. Sorted cells were lysed in RLT buffer, and RNA was extracted using DNase-treated RNeasy Micro or Mini kits according to cell number. To prevent cross-contamination, each cell subset was processed individually, whereas patient and healthy donor samples were processed jointly. TCRB sequences were amplified from cDNA with the immunoSEQ multiplex PCR, producing 87-bp fragments spanning the CDR3 region. Sequencing of the amplicons was performed on the Illumina HiSeq platform. The published analysis was carried out like this. PCR bias was computationally corrected using synthetic template baselines, reads within Hamming distance 2 were collapsed, and singletons that could not be merged were discarded. Reads were aligned against IMGT to assign V, D and J genes, CDR3 length and insertions or deletions at six rearrangement sites. Clonotype counts were normalized to sorted cell number within each subset before computing true diversity and Gini coefficients with the tcR R package. The overlap coefficient, calculated on TCRB nucleotide sequences, was used to measure repertoire sharing. As a proxy for the pre-selection repertoire, out-of-frame TCRB sequences from naive cells were analyzed. The source is immuneACCESS, and TCRdb retained only in-frame sequences with V and J called. Part of the clones is not carried over; for the studies checked, unresolved V genes explain less than half of this, and the remainder is unexplained. V, J and clone size are those of that table, while D and trimming were read from the DNA. The sample contains around 310,000 clones, about 13% of them found a single time. The ten biggest clones cover around 0.016% of the sample.

From each donor, a single peripheral blood sample of approximately 120 mL on average was drawn into heparinised tubes. Using a panel that included CD45RO, CCR7, CD25, CD127, CD95 and CD27, naive, central memory, regulatory and stem cell-like memory CD4+ T cells were sorted on a BD FACSAria II. All sorted populations exceeded 98% purity. PBMCs were isolated right away by Lymphoprep density gradient centrifugation and were stained directly, without culture. So that batch effects would be minimized, each experiment stained and sorted samples in pairs, pairing one healthy donor with one patient. Rearrangement joined TRBV28 to TRBJ2-6; the D gene identity is not certain. Sequenced sample: naive CD4+ T cells from blood. The sample's cell subset or site, from its label and the paper: true naive CD4+ T cells. The sequence came from a woman aged 18-35 years with type 1 diabetes. The CDR3 has the sequence CASSQPSSGANVLTF. The bases read TGTGCCAGCAGCCAGCCTAGCTCTGGGGCCAACGTCCTGACTTTC.